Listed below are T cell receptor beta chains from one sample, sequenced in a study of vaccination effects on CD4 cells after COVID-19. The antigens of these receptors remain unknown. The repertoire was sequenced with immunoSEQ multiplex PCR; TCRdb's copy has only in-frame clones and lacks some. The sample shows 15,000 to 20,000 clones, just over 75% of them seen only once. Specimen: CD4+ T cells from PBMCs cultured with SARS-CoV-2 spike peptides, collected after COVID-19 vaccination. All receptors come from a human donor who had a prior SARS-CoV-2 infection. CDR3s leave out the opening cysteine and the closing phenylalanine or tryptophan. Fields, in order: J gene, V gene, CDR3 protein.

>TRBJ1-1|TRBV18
ASSSTGTMNTEAF
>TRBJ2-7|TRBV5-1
ASSWGTGGSEQY
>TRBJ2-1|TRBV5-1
ASSLGDPSYNEQF
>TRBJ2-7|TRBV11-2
ASSPIRQGAYEQY
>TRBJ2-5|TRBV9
ASSVGPSEGETQY
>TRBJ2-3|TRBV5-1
ASSQIGGRDLGTQY
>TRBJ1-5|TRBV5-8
ASSAGTVEDPNPNQPQH
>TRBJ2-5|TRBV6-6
ASSYWAGASQTQY
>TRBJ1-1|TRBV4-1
ASSQIDFWRGRDSRMNTEAF
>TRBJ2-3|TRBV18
ASSPAAFPDTQY
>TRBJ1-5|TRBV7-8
ASSSTGTTYSNQPQH
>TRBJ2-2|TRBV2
ASRQTGSNTGELF
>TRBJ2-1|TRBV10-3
ATSWVGGGAYNEQF